The present entry profiles one T cell receptor beta chain with its context. Data came from immunoSEQ multiplex PCR; TCRdb stores just in-frame clones and leaves some out. The sample holds 80,000 to 100,000 clones, approximately 86% seen once. The CDR3 is 16 amino acids. Germline lookup yields CDR1 SGDLS and CDR2 YYNGEE. V shed 0 bases and J shed 4 bases, with 16 bases lying between them. This entry is derived from a study of blood T cell repertoires in COVID-19. The chain combines TRBV9 with TRBJ1-1, with a weak D call TRBD1 (5 bases). The sample comprised peripheral blood. The TCR sequence derives from a woman aged 80 or over with acute or convalescent COVID-19. The CDR3 DNA sequence: TGTGCCAGCAGCGTAGCGCCCGTTGGGGGACTCACTGAAGCTTTCTTT. Translated, it gives CASSVAPVGGLTEAFF.